This entry concerns a single T cell receptor (beta chain). Per the original methods: It was from reference gene primer amplification that nucleated cell counts were estimated. The data were produced by immunoSEQ multiplex PCR, yet TCRdb's version contains in-frame clones alone and is incomplete. That table gives V, J and clone size, and the DNA gave D and trimming. The table records some 200,000 clones, around 86% of them present only once. The CDR3 is 16 amino acids. V lost 2 bases, J lost 1 base, and 13 bases lay in between. Germline V gene lookup returns CDR1 SGHVS and CDR2 FQNEAQ. This sample was taken from a study of blood T cell repertoires in COVID-19.

Sample: peripheral blood. This receptor was obtained from a man at least 80 years old with acute or convalescent COVID-19. The chain combines TRBV7-8 with TRBJ2-3, with a tentative D call TRBD2 (7 bases). The CDR3 loop is CASSLRGGYGTDTQYF. In DNA, the CDR3 is TGTGCCAGCAGCTTAAGGGGGGGATACGGCACAGATACGCAGTATTTT.